The clone carrying this TCR beta chain was recorded at least ten times. Its antigen is not known. TCRdb redid the calling of the RACE reads with MiXCR, one entry per CDR3 protein. The table lists over 300,000 distinct CDR3 sequences, 5.1% of them singletons. This sample was included in a study of human T cells and chemical hapten exposure. Study information: The variation in per-sample TCR yields arose mainly from small differences in pooled library volumes. Findings and limits, study-wide: With patch test score, the counts of PT1 expanded TCRs showed a positive correlation.

Documented time point: pre-sensitization, week 0. Treatment specified: therapeutic diphenylcyclopropenone sensitization with weekly scalp DPC. The drawing of blood occurred before each patch test was applied. Germline lookup yields CDR1 LNHNV and CDR2 YYDKDF (reference sequence). V trimming: 7 bases; J trimming: 0 bases; junction bases outside the gene matches: 6. This CDR3 has 15 amino acids. The source was whole blood, collected in connection with sensitization to the hapten diphenylcyclopropenone (DPC). The chain employs TRBV15 and TRBJ2-4; 7 nucleotides agree with TRBD2. This TCR came from a woman between 45 and 60 years old with alopecia areata. Some clones in this sample may be carry-over from other donors' samples. The CDR3 loop is CATTGRGLAKNIQYF. The CDR3, as DNA: TGTGCCACCACCGGGCGGGGGTTAGCCAAAAACATTCAGTACTTC.